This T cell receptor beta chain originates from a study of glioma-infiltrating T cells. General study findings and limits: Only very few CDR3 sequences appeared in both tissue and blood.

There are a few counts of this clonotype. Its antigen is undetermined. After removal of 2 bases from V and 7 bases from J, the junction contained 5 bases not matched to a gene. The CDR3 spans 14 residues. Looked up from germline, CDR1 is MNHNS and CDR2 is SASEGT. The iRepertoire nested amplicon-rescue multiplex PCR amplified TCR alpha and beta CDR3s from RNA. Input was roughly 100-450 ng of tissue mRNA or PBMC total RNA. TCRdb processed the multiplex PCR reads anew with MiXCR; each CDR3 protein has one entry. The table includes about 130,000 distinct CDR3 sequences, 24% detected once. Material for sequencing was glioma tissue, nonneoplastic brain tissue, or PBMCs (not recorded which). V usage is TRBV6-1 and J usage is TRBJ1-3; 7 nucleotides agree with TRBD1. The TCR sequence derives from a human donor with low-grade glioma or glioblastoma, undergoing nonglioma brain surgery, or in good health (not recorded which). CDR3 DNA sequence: TGTGCCAGCAGTGAAACCGGGACAGTCAACACCATATATTTT. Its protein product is CASSETGTVNTIYF.